These T cell receptor beta chains were read from a single sample in a study of OX40 agonist ivuxolimab in advanced cancers. Assay: immunoSEQ multiplex PCR; the TCRdb copy retains only in-frame clones and omits some. Here the sample spans around 58,000 clones, around 89% being singletons. The material sequenced was CD4+ or CD8+ T cells sorted from blood, taken in a trial of the OX40 agonist ivuxolimab. These receptors originate from an adult with an advanced solid tumor such as melanoma, head and neck, liver or kidney cancer. CDR3s include the opening cysteine and the closing phenylalanine or tryptophan. A D gene is named only where the DNA matches it firmly. The size field is filled for only some rows; it gives once, few, many or a size class.

v_call,d_call,cdr3_length,clone_size,j_call,cdr3_nt,cdr3_aa
TRBV7-9,TRBD1,15,NA,TRBJ1-1,TGTGCCAGCAGACGCACAGGGGGCCAGAACACTGAAGCTTTCTTT,CASRRTGGQNTEAFF
TRBV2,NA,14,NA,TRBJ1-1,TGTGCCAGCAGTGTGAGACAAATGAACACTGAAGCTTTCTTT,CASSVRQMNTEAFF
TRBV5-6,NA,12,NA,TRBJ2-7,TGTGCCAGCAGCTTGATGACCTCCCAGCAGTACTTC,CASSLMTSQQYF
TRBV20-1,NA,10,NA,TRBJ1-2,TGCAGTTCAGCCTTCCCTGGCTACACCTTC,CSSAFPGYTF
TRBV4-2,NA,12,few,TRBJ1-5,TGTGCCAGCAGCCAAGATAATCAGCCCCAGCATTTT,CASSQDNQPQHF
TRBV5-4,NA,14,NA,TRBJ2-7,TGTGCCAGCAGCTTGGACAGGGTGCGCGGGGAGCAGTACTTC,CASSLDRVRGEQYF
TRBV9,TRBD2,18,NA,TRBJ2-7,TGTGCCAGCAGCGCCGAGATAGATAGCGGGAGCATTGATAACGAGCAGTACTTC,CASSAEIDSGSIDNEQYF
TRBV15,TRBD1,13,NA,TRBJ1-2,TGTGCCACCAGCAGAACAGGGGACTATGGCTACACCTTC,CATSRTGDYGYTF
TRBV5-8,NA,14,NA,TRBJ2-1,TGTGCCAGCAGCTTGGTATCCCGAACGGATGAGCAGTTCTTC,CASSLVSRTDEQFF
TRBV27,TRBD1,15,once,TRBJ1-6,TGTGCCAGCAGTTTTATGGACAGGGGAAATTCACCCCTCCACTTT,CASSFMDRGNSPLHF
TRBV7-2,NA,13,NA,TRBJ2-1,TGTGCCAGCAGCTTACGAGCTTCGAATGAGCAGTTCTTC,CASSLRASNEQFF
TRBV9,TRBD1,16,NA,TRBJ1-3,TGTGCCAGCAGCCGACAGGGGGCCGGCTATGGAAACACCATATATTTT,CASSRQGAGYGNTIYF
TRBV6-5,NA,15,NA,TRBJ1-1,TGTGCCAGCAGTTACTCGCACGGTGTGAACACTGAAGCTTTCTTT,CASSYSHGVNTEAFF
TRBV15,NA,13,NA,TRBJ1-5,TGTGCCACCAGCATGGGTAGCAATCAGCCCCAGCATTTT,CATSMGSNQPQHF
TRBV7-8,NA,16,NA,TRBJ2-7,TGTGCCAGCAGCCCCCCCCGACAGATACACTCCTACGAGCAGTACTTC,CASSPPRQIHSYEQYF
TRBV5-6,TRBD1,15,NA,TRBJ1-4,TGTGCCAGCAGCTTGGAAGGGACAGCCTCTGAAAAACTGTTTTTT,CASSLEGTASEKLFF
TRBV18,TRBD1,16,NA,TRBJ2-1,TGTGCCAGCTCACCCGGACAGGGGTTGGTCTACAATGAGCAGTTCTTC,CASSPGQGLVYNEQFF
TRBV28,NA,12,NA,TRBJ1-2,TGTGCCAGCGGGCGCAGGGAAAGCGGCTACACCTTC,CASGRRESGYTF
TRBV11-1,NA,12,NA,TRBJ1-1,TGTGCCAGCAGCTTAGACCTTAGGGCGGCTTTCTTT,CASSLDLRAAFF
TRBV9,NA,15,NA,TRBJ2-6,TGTGCCAGCAGCGCGAGGGTCTCCGGGGCCAACGTCCTGACTTTC,CASSARVSGANVLTF
TRBV7-8,NA,17,NA,TRBJ2-7,TGTGCCAGCAGCTTCTCCGGACGGAGGGGGCACTTGGACGAGCAGTACTTC,CASSFSGRRGHLDEQYF
TRBV6-6,TRBD2,15,once,TRBJ2-7,TGTGCCAGCACCCAAACTAGCGGGAGTTCCTACGAGCAGTACTTC,CASTQTSGSSYEQYF
TRBV29-1,NA,13,NA,TRBJ2-3,TGCAGCGTTGACGACAGTCCTCGGGATACGCAGTATTTT,CSVDDSPRDTQYF
TRBV2,NA,13,NA,TRBJ2-3,TGTGCCAGCTCTCTTTACGGCACAGATACGCAGTATTTT,CASSLYGTDTQYF
TRBV5-6,TRBD1,13,once,TRBJ1-2,TGTGCCAGCAGTCTGACAGGGGCTGGTGGCTACACCTTC,CASSLTGAGGYTF
TRBV19,NA,14,once,TRBJ2-7,TGTGCCAGTAGTACCCCGGGACACTTCTACGAGCAGTACTTC,CASSTPGHFYEQYF
TRBV5-6,NA,13,NA,TRBJ1-2,TGTGCCAGCAGCCGAGATACTAATGCTGGCTACACCTTC,CASSRDTNAGYTF
TRBV4-1,TRBD1,14,NA,TRBJ1-2,TGCGCCAGCAGCCATGCCGGGACAGGGTATGGCTACACCTTC,CASSHAGTGYGYTF
TRBV6-1,TRBD1,18,NA,TRBJ2-2,TGTGCCAGCAGTGCCTATATAGTTCCGGGACAGGGGACCGGGGAGCTGTTTTTT,CASSAYIVPGQGTGELFF
TRBV19,TRBD1,16,NA,TRBJ1-5,TGTGCCAGTAGCGCCAGGACAGGCCCTAGCAATCAGCCCCAGCATTTT,CASSARTGPSNQPQHF
TRBV10-1,TRBD1,14,NA,TRBJ1-1,TGCGCCAGCAGTGAAGGCAGGGGGACCACTGAAGCTTTCTTT,CASSEGRGTTEAFF
TRBV10-3,NA,15,NA,TRBJ1-2,TGTGCCATCAGTGGGACCTGGAGTACGGAGGATGGCTACACCTTC,CAISGTWSTEDGYTF
TRBV6-6,NA,14,NA,TRBJ2-7,TGTGCCAGCAGTTACGGGACCGACTCCTACGAGCAGTACTTC,CASSYGTDSYEQYF
TRBV2,NA,14,NA,TRBJ1-4,TGTGCCAGCAGGGGAACCGTGTTGGGTGAAAAACTGTTTTTT,CASRGTVLGEKLFF
TRBV18,NA,12,NA,TRBJ2-1,TGTGCCAGCTCACGAGGAGGGAATGAGCAGTTCTTC,CASSRGGNEQFF
TRBV19,NA,11,few,TRBJ1-1,TGTGCCAGTAGTAGGGGATTTGAAGCTTTCTTT,CASSRGFEAFF
TRBV18,TRBD1,16,once,TRBJ1-1,TGTGCCAGCTCCCCGGGACAGGGATATTTGAACACTGAAGCTTTCTTT,CASSPGQGYLNTEAFF
TRBV7-9,TRBD1,14,NA,TRBJ2-5,TGTGCCAGCAGCCCAGGGGGGACAGGGTGGACCCAGTACTTC,CASSPGGTGWTQYF
TRBV2,NA,12,NA,TRBJ2-3,TGTGCCAGCAGCGTGGGGTTTGATACGCAGTATTTT,CASSVGFDTQYF
TRBV28,TRBD1,14,once,TRBJ1-2,TGTGCCAGCAGTGCCGGGACAGGGCGCTATGGCTACACCTTC,CASSAGTGRYGYTF
TRBV6-1,NA,16,NA,TRBJ1-5,TGTGCCAGCAGTGAAACCCAGGGGATGGGGAATCAGCCCCAGCATTTT,CASSETQGMGNQPQHF
TRBV5-1,NA,17,NA,TRBJ1-2,TGCGCCAGCAGCTTGAGTGCCTACAGGGAGACTACGGATGGCTACACCTTC,CASSLSAYRETTDGYTF
TRBV11-2,NA,13,NA,TRBJ2-5,TGTGCCAGCAGCTTAGGGACCCAAGAGACCCAGTACTTC,CASSLGTQETQYF
TRBV6-5,TRBD1,15,NA,TRBJ2-3,TGTGCCAGCAGTTACACGGGACAGCACACAGATACGCAGTATTTT,CASSYTGQHTDTQYF
TRBV19,NA,15,NA,TRBJ1-5,TGTGCCAGTAGTCGAAGCTATTATAGCAATCAGCCCCAGCATTTT,CASSRSYYSNQPQHF
TRBV6-5,NA,13,NA,TRBJ1-1,TGTGCCAGCAGCCCCTCGGGGCGGGGTTCAGCTTTCTTT,CASSPSGRGSAFF
TRBV30,NA,15,NA,TRBJ1-6,TGTGCCTGGTCCAATCGACGACTGGGGTATTCACCCCTCCACTTT,CAWSNRRLGYSPLHF
TRBV6-5,TRBD1,14,NA,TRBJ2-7,TGTGCCAGCAGTCCCGGGACAGTGGTCCACGAGCAGTACTTC,CASSPGTVVHEQYF
TRBV20-1,NA,11,NA,TRBJ1-2,TGCAGTGCTCGCGGGACGTTGACTATCGCCTTC,CSARGTLTIAF
TRBV9,NA,15,NA,TRBJ1-1,TGTGCCAGCAGCGCTCGGGGATTAGGGAACACTGAAGCTTTCTTT,CASSARGLGNTEAFF
TRBV10-3,TRBD1,17,few,TRBJ1-1,TGTGCCATCAGGACCGGGACAGGGGGGAGGATGAACACTGAAGCTTTCTTT,CAIRTGTGGRMNTEAFF
TRBV6-5,NA,13,NA,TRBJ1-1,TGTGCCAGCAGCGCCCGGGGGAACACTGAAGCTTTCTTT,CASSARGNTEAFF
TRBV2,NA,13,NA,TRBJ1-2,TGTGCCAGCAGTGTTGCACCGAACTATGGCTACACCTTC,CASSVAPNYGYTF
TRBV28,TRBD2,15,NA,TRBJ2-7,TGTGCCAGCAGTTCGGGGGGACTTCAATCCTACGAGCAGTACTTC,CASSSGGLQSYEQYF
TRBV7-8,TRBD2,18,NA,TRBJ2-1,TGTGCCAGCAGCTTGGGGATTTTACGGGGGGGAGGAAGGAGTGAGCAGTTCTTC,CASSLGILRGGGRSEQFF
TRBV25-1,NA,11,few,TRBJ1-1,TGTGCCAGCAAGGCGAACACTGAAGCTTTCTTT,CASKANTEAFF
TRBV25-1,NA,12,few,TRBJ1-2,TGTGCCAGCAAGAGGGGGGACTATGGCTACACCTTC,CASKRGDYGYTF
TRBV5-4,TRBD1,15,NA,TRBJ2-6,TGTGCCAGCAGCCGGACAGGGACTGGGGCCAACGTCCTGACTTTC,CASSRTGTGANVLTF
TRBV10-1,NA,15,NA,TRBJ2-3,TGCGCCAGCAGTGAGTCGGGTAGAGGCGCAGATACGCAGTATTTT,CASSESGRGADTQYF